These 13 T cell receptor beta chains were sequenced from one sample in a study of T cell responses to AZD1222 COVID-19 vaccine. Libraries were prepared by immunoSEQ multiplex PCR; TCRdb keeps only in-frame clonotypes and omits some of them. The data show roughly 200,000 clones, approximately 91% seen once. This sample comprised peripheral blood, obtained 28 days after the second AZD1222 dose. The receptor set was obtained from an adult who received the AZD1222 COVID-19 vaccine.

The chain employs TRBV19 and TRBJ1-1; D unresolved. Germline CDR1 is LNHDA and CDR2 is SQIVND (reference sequence). The V and J ends lost 5 bases and 4 bases respectively, with 14 bases between them. This CDR3 has 14 residues. As DNA, the CDR3 is TGTGCCAGTAGTCCGCCGCTTTGGGGCACTGAAGCTTTCTTT. Translating it yields CASSPPLWGTEAFF.

The V and J genes are TRBV7-9 and TRBJ2-1; D possibly corresponds to TRBD2 (6 bases). Germline values: CDR1 SEHNR, CDR2 FQNEAQ (reference sequence). Between the trimmed V and J ends, which lost 2 bases and 8 bases, there was a span of 10 bases. This CDR3 region has 13 residues. Written as DNA, the CDR3 is TGTGCCAGCAGCTTATCCCCGGGGGATGAGCAGTTCTTC. This translates into CASSLSPGDEQFF.

The genes are TRBV4-1 and TRBJ2-7; 16 bases are a match to TRBD2. V lost 5 bases to trimming and J lost 6 bases; unmatched junction nucleotides: 19. Germline V gene lookup returns CDR1 MGHRA and CDR2 YSYEKL. The CDR3 totals 20 residues. As DNA, the CDR3 is TGCGCCAGCAGCACGCACCTTGGGACTAGCGGGAGGGCCAGTCTTGGCGAGCAGTACTTC. It yields the protein CASSTHLGTSGRASLGEQYF.

The chain carries TRBV3-1 (or the pseudogene TRBV3-2) and TRBJ2-2; D uncertain. This CDR3 is 15 amino acids long. Trimming shortened V by 3 bases and J by 2 bases, and 10 bases separated the two germline ends. From germline, CDR1 is LGHDT and CDR2 YNNKEL (reference sequence). CDR3 nucleotides: TGTGCCAGCAGCCACGGCGGTATTAACACCGGGGAGCTGTTTTTT. Residues: CASSHGGINTGELFF.

This chain joins TRBV5-5 and TRBJ1-6, with 9 bases lining up with TRBD1. This CDR3 contains 16 residues. CDR1 is SGHKS, CDR2 YYEKEE, per germline (reference sequence). Unmatched junction bases numbered 5, after V lost 5 bases and J lost 2 bases. This CDR3 is CASRSQGAAYNSPLHF. The CDR3 DNA reads TGTGCCAGCAGATCACAGGGGGCAGCCTATAATTCACCCCTCCACTTT.

The chain employs TRBV29-1 and TRBJ1-2, with D perhaps TRBD1 (6 bases). Deletions cut 3 bases from V and 2 bases from J, with 10 bases between. Looked up from germline, CDR1 is SQVTM and CDR2 is ANQGSEA. The CDR3 is 13 residues long. In DNA form, the CDR3 reads TGCAGCGTTGATCGGGGGCCCAACTATGGCTACACCTTC. Translated, it gives CSVDRGPNYGYTF.

The rearrangement links TRBV12-5 to TRBJ1-5, with TRBD1 as a possible D gene (6 bases). The CDR3 spans 13 residues. The V end lost 6 bases, the J end lost 7 bases, and 13 bases lay between the germline ends. Germline V gene data show CDR1 as LGHNT and CDR2 as FRNRAP. The CDR3 reads CASGYRAGQPQHF. CDR3 sequence (DNA): TGTGCTAGTGGCTACAGGGCAGGGCAGCCCCAGCATTTT.

The chain recombines TRBV15 with TRBJ2-7, with D maybe TRBD1 (5 bases). Per germline, CDR1 LNHNV and CDR2 YYDKDF (reference sequence). Trimming pared 8 bases from V and 0 bases from J, leaving 23 bases between. This CDR3 region has 17 residues. The CDR3 sequence is CATRQGSFLQTSYEQYF. The CDR3 nucleotides read TGTGCCACCCGGCAGGGAAGCTTCTTACAGACCTCCTACGAGCAGTACTTC.

CDR3 sequence (DNA): TGCAGTGCTAGTTACGGACAGGGGATCGGGGATGAGCAGTTCTTC. Protein product: CSASYGQGIGDEQFF. The gene calls are TRBV20-1 and TRBJ2-1, with 9 bases matching TRBD1. This CDR3 spans 15 amino acids. Germline CDR1 is DFQATT and CDR2 is SNEGSKA (reference sequence). The J segment lost 8 bases and the V segment lost 3 bases, leaving 11 bases of the junction unmatched.

The chain recombines TRBV24-1 with TRBJ1-1; D gene unclear. Germline CDR1 KGHDR, CDR2 SFDVKD. The CDR3 loop spans 16 amino acids. V was shortened by 1 base and J by 5 bases, with 16 bases between the two germline ends. The CDR3, as DNA: TGTGCCACCAGTGATTTTTGGTGGGGAGGATGGACTGAAGCTTTCTTT. Translating it yields CATSDFWWGGWTEAFF.

This chain joins TRBV3-1 (or the pseudogene TRBV3-2) and TRBJ1-1; a possible D gene is TRBD1 (6 bases). V dropped 5 bases and J dropped 1 base, with 11 bases sitting between them. The CDR3 covers 14 residues. Germline CDR1 LGHDT, CDR2 YNNKEL (reference sequence). CDR3 coding DNA: TGTGCCAGCAGCGAAGTACAGGGGAACACTGAAGCTTTCTTT. Protein product: CASSEVQGNTEAFF.

This clone was detected once. This chain connects TRBV9 to TRBJ1-2, with a weak D call TRBD1 (5 bases). Deletions cut 0 bases from V and 0 bases from J, with 6 bases between. Germline V gives CDR1 SGDLS, CDR2 YYNGEE. This CDR3 is built from 14 residues. DNA for the CDR3: TGTGCCAGCAGCGTAGGGGGCACTAACTATGGCTACACCTTC. Its translation: CASSVGGTNYGYTF.

This clone was recorded only once. V gene TRBV5-4 combines with J gene TRBJ2-2; weak D call: TRBD2 (5 bases). Germline lookup yields CDR1 SGHNT and CDR2 YYREEE (reference sequence). V gave up 5 bases and J gave up 6 bases, with 14 bases separating them. The CDR3 length is 14 residues. CDR3 nucleotides: TGTGCCAGCAGTTACGGGAATTTTCCCGGGGAGCTGTTTTTT. It codes for CASSYGNFPGELFF. Full variable domain (rest looked up from reference TRBV5-4 and TRBJ2-2): ETGVTQSPTHLIKTRGQQVTLRCSSQSGHNTVSWYQQALGQGPQFIFQYYREEENGRGNFPPRFSGLQFPNYSSELNVNALELDDSALYLCASSYGNFPGELFFGEGSRLTVL.